The clone carrying this T cell receptor beta chain was detected many times. The sample's time point: newly diagnosed GD, antithyroid drugs for less than 3 months. PBMC-derived RNA was used for the TCR library. The CDR3 consists of 14 residues. Trimming pared 3 bases from V and 2 bases from J, leaving 11 bases between. HTBI primers from iRepertoire and Arm-PCR of CDR3 regions yielded the TCR beta libraries. TCRdb recomputed calls from the multiplex PCR reads with MiXCR, one row per CDR3 protein. Here the sample spans about 620,000 distinct CDR3 sequences, around 17% being singletons. This specimen comes from a study of regulatory T cells in long-lasting Graves disease. The sample also formed part of further work on T cells in Graves' hyperthyroidism and ophthalmopathy. That work contributes: The HTBI set primed first-round TCR CDR3 RT-PCR.

The sequence derives from a woman aged 30 to 39 with Graves disease. Sequenced here: peripheral blood mononuclear cells (PBMCs), sampled at new diagnosis, from a patient treated with antithyroid drugs. This chain links TRBV12-3 or TRBV12-4 with TRBJ2-7; D is unclear. As DNA, the CDR3 is TGTGCCAGCAGTTTGGCGGTCAGTGCCTACGAGCAGTACTTC. This gives the protein CASSLAVSAYEQYF.